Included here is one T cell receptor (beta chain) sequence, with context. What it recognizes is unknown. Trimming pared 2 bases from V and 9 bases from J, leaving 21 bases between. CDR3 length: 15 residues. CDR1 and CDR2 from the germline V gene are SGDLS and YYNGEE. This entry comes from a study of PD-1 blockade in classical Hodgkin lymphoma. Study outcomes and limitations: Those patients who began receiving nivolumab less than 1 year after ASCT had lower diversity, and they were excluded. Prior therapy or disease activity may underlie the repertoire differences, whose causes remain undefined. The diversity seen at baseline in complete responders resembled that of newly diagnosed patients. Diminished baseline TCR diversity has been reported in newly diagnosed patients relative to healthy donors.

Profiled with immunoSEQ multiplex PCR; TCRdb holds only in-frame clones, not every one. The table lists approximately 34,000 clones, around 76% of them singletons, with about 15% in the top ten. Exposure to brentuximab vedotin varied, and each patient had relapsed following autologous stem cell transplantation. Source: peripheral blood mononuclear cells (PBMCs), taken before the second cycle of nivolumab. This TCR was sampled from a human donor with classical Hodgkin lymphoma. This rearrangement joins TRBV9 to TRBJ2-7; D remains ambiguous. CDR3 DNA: TGTGCCAGCAGCGTTTCACCCTACGAGCAGACGATGCAGTACTTC. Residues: CASSVSPYEQTMQYF.